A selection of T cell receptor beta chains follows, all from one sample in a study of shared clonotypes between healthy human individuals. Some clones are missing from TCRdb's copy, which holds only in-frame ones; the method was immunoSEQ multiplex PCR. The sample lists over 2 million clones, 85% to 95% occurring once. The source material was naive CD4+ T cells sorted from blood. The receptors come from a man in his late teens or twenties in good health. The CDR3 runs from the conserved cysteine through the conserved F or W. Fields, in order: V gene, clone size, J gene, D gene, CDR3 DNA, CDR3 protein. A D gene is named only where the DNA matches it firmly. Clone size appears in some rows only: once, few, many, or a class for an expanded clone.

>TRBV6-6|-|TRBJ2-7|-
TGTGCCAGCACTGGGTCGTTCTACGAGCAGTACTTC
CASTGSFYEQYF
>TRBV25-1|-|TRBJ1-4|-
TGTGCCAGCAATCCGGACGGATATGCAACTAATGAAAAACTGTTTTTT
CASNPDGYATNEKLFF
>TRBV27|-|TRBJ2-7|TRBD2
TGTGCCAGCAGTTTAGGACTAGCGGGAGGGCCCACCGGCGAGCAGTACTTC
CASSLGLAGGPTGEQYF
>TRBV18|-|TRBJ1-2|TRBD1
TGTGCCAGCTCACCGAACGGGGACAGCTATGGCTACACCTTC
CASSPNGDSYGYTF
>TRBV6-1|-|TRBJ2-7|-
TGTGCCAGCAGACAAACAGTCTCCTACGAGCAGTACTTC
CASRQTVSYEQYF
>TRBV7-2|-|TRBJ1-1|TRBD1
TGTGCCAGCAGCTTTACCGGACAGGGGAACACTGAAGCTTTCTTT
CASSFTGQGNTEAFF
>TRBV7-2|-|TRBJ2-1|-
TGTGCCAGCAGCTTCAACAGCAACTACAATGAGCAGTTCTTC
CASSFNSNYNEQFF
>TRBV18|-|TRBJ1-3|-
TGTGCCAGCTCACAAAATACATACAGAGATGCTGGAAACACCATATATTTT
CASSQNTYRDAGNTIYF
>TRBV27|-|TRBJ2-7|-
TGTGCCACGCGGGGGCAGGGTTTTGGTTACGAGCAGTACTTC
CATRGQGFGYEQYF
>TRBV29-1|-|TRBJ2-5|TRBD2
TGCAGCGGAACACCGGGACTAGCGGCCCAAGAGACCCAGTACTTC
CSGTPGLAAQETQYF
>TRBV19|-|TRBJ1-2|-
TGTGCCAGTAGTATAGGGGGTTTTGTCGGCTACACCTTC
CASSIGGFVGYTF
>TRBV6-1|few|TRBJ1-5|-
TGTGCCAGCAGTGCAGGAAATAGCAATCAGCCCCAGCATTTT
CASSAGNSNQPQHF
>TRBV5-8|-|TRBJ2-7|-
TGTGCCAGCAGCCCCCGGACCCTCAGCTCCTACGAGCAGTACTTC
CASSPRTLSSYEQYF
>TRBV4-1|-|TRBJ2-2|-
TGCGCCAGCAGCCAAGATAGGGCCGGGGAGCTGTTTTTT
CASSQDRAGELFF
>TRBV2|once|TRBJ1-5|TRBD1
TGTGCCAGCAGTCAACGGACAGGGGGCAATCAGCCCCAGCATTTT
CASSQRTGGNQPQHF
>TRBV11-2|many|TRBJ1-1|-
TGTGCCAGCAGCTTAGCGGGGGCGGACACTGAAGCTTTCTTT
CASSLAGADTEAFF
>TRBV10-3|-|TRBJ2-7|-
TGTGCCATCAGTACGTATCAAAGCCCCGCCGAGCAGTACTTC
CAISTYQSPAEQYF
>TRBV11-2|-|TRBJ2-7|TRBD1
TGTGCCAGCAGCTCCAGTGTGGGGACAGGGTCCTACGAGCAGTACTTC
CASSSSVGTGSYEQYF
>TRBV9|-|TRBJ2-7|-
TGTGCCAGCAGCGTAGGTTATGGGTCCTACGAGCAGTACTTC
CASSVGYGSYEQYF
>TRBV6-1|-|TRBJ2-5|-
TGTGCCAGCAGTGGCTTTCGACCGGTGGAGACCCAGTACTTC
CASSGFRPVETQYF
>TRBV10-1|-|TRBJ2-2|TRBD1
TGCGCCAGCAGCTTGGGACAGGGACAAGCCGGGGAGCTGTTTTTT
CASSLGQGQAGELFF
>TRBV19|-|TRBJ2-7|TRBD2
TGTGCCAGTAGTATAGACTACTCCGGGACTAGCGGGACCTACGAGCAGTACTTC
CASSIDYSGTSGTYEQYF